This is a list of T cell receptor beta chains from one sample in a study of tumor-infiltrating lymphocytes in primary liver carcinoma. TCRdb processed the multiplex PCR reads anew with MiXCR; each CDR3 protein has one entry. The sample carries about 32,000 distinct CDR3 sequences, about 79% recorded once. The sample consisted of liver tumor tissue from sampling region 5. These receptors all stem from a man aged 35 to 55 with primary liver carcinoma and hepatitis B virus infection. CDR3s leave out the opening cysteine and the closing phenylalanine or tryptophan. Fields, in order: J gene, D gene, V gene, CDR3 protein. A D gene is named only where the DNA matches it firmly.

>TRBJ2-1|.|TRBV10-3
AIRHGDEQF
>TRBJ2-5|.|TRBV11-2
ANTRTPGWGKEAQY
>TRBJ2-1|.|TRBV6-2/TRBV6-3
ASSLIPSSYKERL
>TRBJ2-7|TRBD2|TRBV23-1
ASSHLGQGTRGSYEQY
>TRBJ2-7|.|TRBV11-3
ASSWQGFEQY
>TRBJ2-3|.|TRBV6-2/TRBV6-3
ASSYLPSGSSTDTRY
>TRBJ2-1|.|TRBV28
ANTLASRSYEQF
>TRBJ2-1|.|TRBV29-1
SARTRGNERF
>TRBJ1-1|.|TRBV19
AGSGQLNTEAF
>TRBJ2-5|.|TRBV29-1
SYWANRVIETQY
>TRBJ2-7|.|TRBV28
VSIRTWGSYEKY
>TRBJ2-7|.|TRBV11-2
ASSASVTYEQY
>TRBJ2-7|.|TRBV4-3
ASSQDPKSYEQY
>TRBJ2-1|.|TRBV29-1
SFPTAGPGERF
>TRBJ2-7|TRBD2|TRBV6-2/TRBV6-3
AIRASGRYGQY
>TRBJ1-2|.|TRBV6-5
ASAPESNYGYA
>TRBJ1-1|.|TRBV5-1
ASSDGRLYAEAF
>TRBJ2-7|TRBD2|TRBV12-3/TRBV12-4
ARTAGGSVQY
>TRBJ2-2|TRBD2|TRBV5-1
TRSETSGETGELF
>TRBJ2-1|.|TRBV11-3
TNSPSGALSYNEQF
>TRBJ2-1|.|TRBV6-6
ASSAPLGALESNEQF
>TRBJ2-3|.|TRBV6-1
ASSVGGTDTQY
>TRBJ2-1|TRBD2|TRBV6-1
ASTRAGGRGNEQF
>TRBJ2-7|TRBD1|TRBV4-1
VSSQAGQAYEQY
>TRBJ2-5|TRBD2|TRBV28
GSSSPTSGQEETQY
>TRBJ2-1|.|TRBV11-2
ANNLYRPISEQF
>TRBJ1-3|.|TRBV9
ASSVGDGNTIY
>TRBJ2-3|.|TRBV4-2
ASSQDFREEDTRY
>TRBJ2-3|.|TRBV29-1
SVEGSTDTRY
>TRBJ2-1|.|TRBV11-2
ASSWDHRLSYNGQF
>TRBJ2-3|.|TRBV11-2
ASSMLHGRPDTQY
>TRBJ1-4|.|TRBV11-2
SSNLDGFANEKLF
>TRBJ2-7|TRBD1|TRBV5-1
PSSYLRGQVVDEQS
>TRBJ2-6|TRBD2|TRBV11-2
ASIRLAEGLGANFLT
>TRBJ1-1|.|TRBV11-3
ASSLTENTEAF
>TRBJ1-2|.|TRBV7-9
ASSPEGRPSHYDYT
>TRBJ2-1|.|TRBV4-1
ASSPGVRGGQF
>TRBJ2-3|TRBD2|TRBV5-4
ANTSRASGSRGNTQY
>TRBJ2-1|.|TRBV6-1
ASSEATSVRGREQF
>TRBJ1-2|.|TRBV30
AWSVEWKGTNGYT
>TRBJ2-7|.|TRBV6-1
ACISTGTGGNYEQY
>TRBJ2-7|.|TRBV11-2
AGSSMTDPDYEQY
>TRBJ2-7|TRBD1|TRBV6-6
SSSYRRGTGDAYEQY
>TRBJ1-2|TRBD1|TRBV4-1
ASSQGGRNYGYT
>TRBJ2-7|TRBD2|TRBV4-2
ANSQYGLAGIGSYEHY
>TRBJ2-5|.|TRBV19
ASSIMSQETQY
>TRBJ2-5|.|TRBV11-2
VSSSSPVIEEAQY
>TRBJ2-1|TRBD1|TRBV12-3/TRBV12-4
ATSSRTGVSYNEQF
>TRBJ2-5|TRBD2|TRBV12-3/TRBV12-4
AISQTSGRTQETQY
>TRBJ2-7|TRBD1|TRBV11-2
VSSYIQGAIHKEHY
>TRBJ1-5|.|TRBV11-2
TSSLITDQPQH
>TRBJ2-3|.|TRBV11-2
ASSRLPINPTDTQY
>TRBJ2-2|.|TRBV12-3/TRBV12-4
ASSLSGAPTGELF
>TRBJ2-3|TRBD2|TRBV5-1
ASSSLVAGPTDTQY